The next 24 T cell receptor beta chains were all read from a single sample in a study of control samples from healthy donors and cancer patients. Data came from immunoSEQ multiplex PCR; TCRdb stores just in-frame clones and leaves some out. This sample has tens of thousands of clones, with 70% found just once. Sequences were obtained from formalin-fixed, paraffin-embedded tissue. Source of these receptors: a male donor with melanoma.

This clone is a singleton in its sample. The rearrangement joins TRBV15 to TRBJ2-5, with D tentatively TRBD1 (5 bases). V lost 0 bases and J lost 4, with 21 bases in between. Germline values: CDR1 LNHNV, CDR2 YYDKDF (reference sequence). The CDR3 sequence is 18 residues long. CDR3 nucleotides: TGTGCCACCAGCAGAGATGTTACTCAGGGCAGGCCTGGAGAGACCCAGTACTTC. Residues: CATSRDVTQGRPGETQYF. Together with reference TRBV15 and TRBJ2-5, the CDR3 gives the full variable domain: DAMVIQNPRYQVTQFGKPVTLSCSQTLNHNVMYWYQQKSSQAPKLLFHYYDKDFNNEADTPDNFQSRRPNTSFCFLDIRSPGLGDTAMYLCATSRDVTQGRPGETQYFGPGTRLLVL.

The chain is built from TRBV27 and TRBJ1-4, with D hard to call. CDR1 MNHEY and CDR2 SMNVEV come from the germline V gene (reference sequence). V gave up 4 bases and J gave up 0 bases, with 9 bases separating them. The CDR3 has 15 amino acids. CDR3 coding DNA: TGTGCCAGCAGTTCAACACCCGCAACTAATGAAAAACTGTTTTTT. This gives the protein CASSSTPATNEKLFF.

The chain combines TRBV7-8 with TRBJ2-1; TRBD1 matches at 8 bases. This CDR3 is 15 amino acids long. Germline values: CDR1 SGHVS, CDR2 FQNEAQ. With 7 bases clipped from V and 7 bases from J, the junction kept 12 bases outside the gene matches. The CDR3 spells CASTRTGLFVNEQFF. DNA of the CDR3: TGTGCCAGCACCCGGACAGGGCTTTTTGTTAATGAGCAGTTCTTC.

This clone was counted many times. The genes are TRBV6-2 or TRBV6-3 and TRBJ2-7, with 10 bases that match TRBD2. CDR1 and CDR2 (germline): MNHEY, SVGEGT. Trimming took 6 bases from V and 3 from J; bases not matched to a gene: 8. CDR3 length: 15 residues. The CDR3 DNA follows: TGTGCCAGCAGCCCTACCCCTAGCGGGAGCTACGAGCAGTACTTC. Protein product: CASSPTPSGSYEQYF.

This chain connects TRBV11-3 to TRBJ2-7, with 10 nucleotides matching TRBD1. Germline V gives CDR1 SGHNT, CDR2 YENEEA. The CDR3 has 19 amino acids. With 4 bases clipped from V and 4 bases from J, the junction kept 19 bases outside the gene matches. The CDR3 protein is CASSSAPGQGPPTGYEQYF. The CDR3 DNA is TGTGCCAGCAGCTCAGCCCCGGGACAGGGGCCTCCCACAGGGTACGAGCAGTACTTC.

V and J are TRBV3-1 (or the pseudogene TRBV3-2) and TRBJ1-1, with D possibly TRBD1 on 5 matching bases. Trimming took off 4 bases at V and 10 bases at J, with 13 bases between the two ends. The CDR3 spans 12 residues. CDR1 is LGHDT, CDR2 YNNKEL, per germline (reference sequence). CDR3 sequence: CASSLGLLGAFF. The DNA of the CDR3 is TGTGCCAGCAGCCTGGGGCTGTTGGGAGCTTTCTTT.

This clone was counted only a few times. J is TRBJ2-7 and V is TRBV28; 9 bases align to TRBD1. CDR3 length: 13 residues. The junction had 2 bases not matched to a gene; V was cut back by 3 bases and J by 5 bases. From germline, CDR1 is MDHEN and CDR2 SYDVKM. CDR3 in amino acids: CASSLGQGDEQYF. CDR3 bases: TGTGCCAGCAGTTTGGGACAGGGCGACGAGCAGTACTTC.

This chain links TRBV27 with TRBJ2-1; D possibly corresponds to TRBD1 (6 bases). This CDR3 is built from 13 residues. Germline V gives CDR1 MNHEY, CDR2 SMNVEV (reference sequence). V lost 3 bases, J lost 7 bases, and 10 bases lay in between. CDR3: CASSFYRANEQFF. DNA of the CDR3: TGTGCCAGCAGTTTCTACAGGGCTAATGAGCAGTTCTTC.

The chain carries TRBV30 and TRBJ1-1, with D possibly matching TRBD1 (5 bases). V was pared by 5 bases and J by 8 bases, with 21 bases between. The germline V gene has CDR1 GTSNPN and CDR2 SVGIG (reference sequence). The length of the CDR3 is 14 residues. The CDR3 sequence is CAWSPRGDLTEAFF. The CDR3 DNA follows: TGTGCCTGGTCCCCTCGGGGGGATTTAACGGAAGCTTTCTTT.

This chain joins TRBV30 and TRBJ1-1; D uncertain. V lost 4 bases and J 6 bases, leaving 6 bases between the germline ends. CDR1 is GTSNPN, CDR2 SVGIG, per germline (reference sequence). The CDR3 has 10 amino acids. CDR3 DNA: TGTGCCTGGATGGGCGCTGAAGCTTTCTTT. This encodes CAWMGAEAFF. Drawing the rest from reference TRBV30 and TRBJ1-1, the complete variable domain is SQTIHQWPATLVQPVGSPLSLECTVEGTSNPNLYWYRQAAGRGLQLLFYSVGIGQISSEVPQNLSASRPQDRQFILSSKKLLLSDSGFYLCAWMGAEAFFGQGTRLTVV.

To note about this clone: In the same sample, other DNA sequences code for this CDR3. The V gene is TRBV11-2, the J gene TRBJ2-3; D unclear. V was cut by 5 bases and J by 2 bases, with 11 bases left in between. The CDR3 sequence is 14 residues long. CDR1 and CDR2 from the germline V gene are SGHAT and FQNNGV. Here the CDR3 DNA reads TGTGCCAGCAGCAGACTCGGGCCCACAGATACGCAGTATTTT. Protein product: CASSRLGPTDTQYF.

V is TRBV28 and J is TRBJ2-3; tentatively, D is TRBD2 (6 bases). V lost 3 bases and J 1 base, leaving 8 bases between the germline ends. Germline V CDR1 and CDR2: MDHEN, SYDVKM. This CDR3 region has 14 residues. The chain's CDR3 is CASSFSGGTDTQYF. The CDR3 region has the DNA TGTGCCAGCAGTTTTAGCGGAGGCACAGATACGCAGTATTTT.

V usage is TRBV3-1 (or the pseudogene TRBV3-2) and J usage is TRBJ1-3; D is uncertain. CDR3 length: 13 amino acids. Trimming pared 0 bases from V and 3 bases from J, leaving 3 bases between. Per the germline V gene, CDR1 is LGHDT and CDR2 is YNNKEL (reference sequence). CDR3 in DNA: TGTGCCAGCAGCCAAGAATTTGGAAACACCATATATTTT. This translates into CASSQEFGNTIYF.

The chain uses TRBV2 and TRBJ2-5, with D perhaps TRBD2 (7 bases). The CDR3 covers 15 residues. V shed 2 bases and J shed 5 bases, with 15 bases lying between them. Germline assignment: CDR1 SNHLY and CDR2 FYNNEI. Here the CDR3 reads CASSERAKGGETQYF. In DNA, the CDR3 is TGTGCCAGCAGTGAAAGGGCGAAGGGGGGGGAGACCCAGTACTTC.

This chain connects TRBV11-2 to TRBJ2-5; 8 bases line up with TRBD1. V dropped 9 bases and J dropped 2; count of bases not matched to a gene: 11. The germline gives CDR1 SGHAT, CDR2 FQNNGV. The CDR3 totals 15 residues. The CDR3 loop reads CARSEVQGVQETQYF. For the CDR3, the DNA is TGTGCCAGAAGCGAGGTACAGGGGGTGCAAGAGACCCAGTACTTC. Full variable domain (remainder filled in from reference TRBV11-2 and TRBJ2-5): EAGVAQSPRYKIIEKRQSVAFWCNPISGHATLYWYQQILGQGPKLLIQFQNNGVVDDSQLPKDRFSAERLKGVDSTLKIQPAKLEDSAVYLCARSEVQGVQETQYFGPGTRLLVL.

V gene TRBV10-3 combines with J gene TRBJ2-3; perhaps TRBD1 as D (5 bases). The germline V gene encodes CDR1 ENHRY and CDR2 SYGVKD. V gave up 11 bases and J gave up 1 base, with 13 bases separating them. The CDR3 is 13 amino acids. The CDR3 DNA is TGTGCCGCCCAGGGTAACGGCACAGATACGCAGTATTTT. This encodes CAAQGNGTDTQYF.

The chain has TRBV27 and TRBJ2-5, with D perhaps matching TRBD1 or TRBD2 (5 bases each). Between the trimmed V and J ends, which lost 1 base and 7 bases, there was a span of 13 bases. There are 14 residues in the CDR3. Germline-derived CDR1 and CDR2 are MNHEY and SMNVEV (reference sequence). As DNA, the CDR3 is TGTGCCAGCAGTTTATGGGGCGGGTTTGGGACCCAGTACTTC. This encodes CASSLWGGFGTQYF.

DNA of the CDR3: TGTGCCAGCAAACACGGATCAACTAATGAAAAACTGTTTTTT. Translated: CASKHGSTNEKLFF. This chain uses TRBV6-6 with TRBJ1-4, with no clear D. The CDR3 is 14 amino acids. Trimming stripped 7 bases from V and 0 bases from J, with 9 bases between. The germline V gene has CDR1 MNHNY and CDR2 SVGAGI (reference sequence).

The chain uses TRBV18 and TRBJ2-7; D assignment may be TRBD1 or TRBD2 (5 bases each). The length of the CDR3 is 15 residues. Per germline, CDR1 KGHSH and CDR2 LQKENI. V lost 2 bases and J lost 6, with 17 bases in between. CDR3 sequence (DNA): TGTGCCAGCTCACCAGAGGGGCAGGGTCGGTCCGAGCAGTACTTC. It yields the protein CASSPEGQGRSEQYF.

This sequence joins TRBV6-5 and TRBJ2-2, with unresolved D. V was shortened by 6 bases and J by 1 base, with 9 bases between the two germline ends. The V gene's germline CDR1 is MNHEY and CDR2 SVGAGI. The CDR3 consists of 14 residues. The CDR3 protein is CASRTDGNTGELFF. CDR3 nucleotides: TGTGCCAGCAGGACGGACGGGAACACCGGGGAGCTGTTTTTT.

The chain combines TRBV14 with TRBJ2-5, with D unclear. CDR3 length: 16 amino acids. Per the germline V gene, CDR1 is SGHDN and CDR2 is FVKESK. Trimming cost V 0 bases and J 4 bases, with 15 bases left between them. The CDR3 sequence: CASSQDGVYRLETQYF. CDR3 sequence (DNA): TGTGCCAGCAGCCAAGATGGGGTCTATAGGTTAGAGACCCAGTACTTC.

A word on this clone: A much larger clonotype is one base distant, so this may be a read error. This chain connects TRBV7-7 to TRBJ2-5; D is unclear. CDR1 and CDR2 from the germline V gene are SSHAT and FNYEAQ (reference sequence). V lost 1 base to trimming and J lost 5 bases, with 14 bases between them. CDR3 length equals 15 residues. CDR3 amino acids: CASSLGSGSRETQYF. The CDR3 DNA reads as TGTGCCAGCAGCTTAGGGTCCGGGTCGAGGGAGACCCAGTACTTC.

The chain has TRBV4-1 and TRBJ1-1, with D hard to call. The CDR3 runs to 12 residues. CDR1 is MGHRA and CDR2 is YSYEKL in the germline V gene. Trimming removed 1 base from V and 2 bases from J, with 2 bases in between. The CDR3 coding sequence is TGCGCCAGCAGCCAAGTCAACACTGAAGCTTTCTTT. It yields the protein CASSQVNTEAFF.

V is TRBV29-1 and J is TRBJ2-2, with TRBD1 identical over 8 bases. Per the germline V gene, CDR1 is SQVTM and CDR2 is ANQGSEA. The junction had 9 bases not matched to a gene; V was cut back by 5 bases and J by 4 bases. The CDR3 contains 15 residues. The CDR3 DNA sequence: TGCAGCGTTCAGGGCTCCAGGGGGCGCACCGGGGAGCTGTTTTTT. As protein: CSVQGSRGRTGELFF.